The clone carrying this T cell receptor beta chain was detected a few times. Its antigen is undetermined. The sample is drawn from a study of cytomegalovirus exposure and HLA in healthy donors. Findings of the study overall: In a later analysis, at a false discovery rate of 0.05, some 15,000 TCR beta sequences were associated with HLA alleles. In vitro confirmation showed three CMV-associated chains to be CMV antigen specific.

Use of 60 Vbeta and 13 Jbeta primers characterized the PCR. Assay used: immunoSEQ multiplex PCR; TCRdb lists only in-frame clones, some missing. The sample records about 130,000 clones, 15% to 20% being singletons. The ends were cut back, 8 bases at V and 6 bases at J, with 7 bases in the middle. Germline assignment: CDR1 SEHNR and CDR2 FQNEAQ (reference sequence). The length of the CDR3 is 10 residues. The clonotype originates from a female donor in good health and CMV-seropositive. Source material: PBMCs. The J gene is TRBJ1-1, the V gene TRBV7-9, with D possibly being TRBD1 (6 bases). The CDR3 DNA sequence: TGTGCCAGCGCAGGGGCTGAAGCTTTCTTT. It translates to CASAGAEAFF.